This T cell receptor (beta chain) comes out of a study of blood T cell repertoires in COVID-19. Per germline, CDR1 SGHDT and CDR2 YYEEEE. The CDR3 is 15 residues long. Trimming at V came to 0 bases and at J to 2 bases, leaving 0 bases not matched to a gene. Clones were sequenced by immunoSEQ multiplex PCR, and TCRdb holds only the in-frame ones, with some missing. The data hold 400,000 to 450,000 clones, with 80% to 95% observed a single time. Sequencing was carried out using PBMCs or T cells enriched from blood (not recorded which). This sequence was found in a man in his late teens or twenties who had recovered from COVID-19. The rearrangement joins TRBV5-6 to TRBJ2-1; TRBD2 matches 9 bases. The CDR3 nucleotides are TGTGCCAGCAGCTTGGTAGCGGGAGCCTACAATGAGCAGTTCTTC. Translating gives CASSLVAGAYNEQFF.